These T cell receptor beta chains were read from a single sample in a study of shared clonotypes between healthy human individuals. Produced via immunoSEQ multiplex PCR; TCRdb's table is partial and in-frame only. The data hold millions of clones, with about 92% observed a single time. Sequencing input: naive CD4+ T cells from PBMCs. Receptors were obtained from a man between 18 and 35 years old in good health. Some clones in this sample may be carry-over from other donors' samples. The CDR3 runs from the conserved cysteine through the conserved F or W. D genes are given only for firm matches. Clone size is not always given. Where it is, it says once, few, many or a class for expanded clones.

TGTGCCAGCACCACTTTGGTAGGTCTAGGCGAGCAGTACTTC CASTTLVGLGEQYF TRBJ2-7 TRBV6-1 . .
TGTGCCAGCAGTTTACATGGTCTGAACACTGAAGCTTTCTTT CASSLHGLNTEAFF TRBJ1-1 TRBV28 . .
TGTGCCAGTACCAGACTAGCGGGAGGCCCTTCGAACACCGGGGAGCTGTTTTTT CASTRLAGGPSNTGELFF TRBJ2-2 TRBV19 . TRBD2
TGCGCCAGCAGCTTGGGTCCCGGGACATACTATGGCTACACCTTC CASSLGPGTYYGYTF TRBJ1-2 TRBV5-1 . .
TGTGCCAGCAGCTTAGGAGGGGCGGAGGGCTACACCTTC CASSLGGAEGYTF TRBJ1-2 TRBV7-9 . .
TGCAGTGCTACAGGGGCCTACGAGCAGTACTTC CSATGAYEQYF TRBJ2-7 TRBV20-1 . .
TGTGCCAGCAGTTACGTCAATAGCGGGAGGGAGGGCGAGCAGTACTTC CASSYVNSGREGEQYF TRBJ2-7 TRBV6-5 . TRBD2
TGTGCCAGCAGCTTGGTCAACTATGGCTACACCTTC CASSLVNYGYTF TRBJ1-2 TRBV7-2 . .
TGCGCCAGCAGCCAAGATTTAGGTGGCAGGGTCGACGAGCAGTACTTC CASSQDLGGRVDEQYF TRBJ2-7 TRBV4-1 once .
TGTGCCAGCAGCAGGGGTCCGGAGCAGCAGTTCTTC CASSRGPEQQFF TRBJ2-1 TRBV5-4 once .
TGTGCCAGCACCACGTACAGATATAGCAATCAGCCCCAGCATTTT CASTTYRYSNQPQHF TRBJ1-5 TRBV28 . .
TGTGCCAGCAAGTCATCAGGGGGCAAAATACCTGAAGCTTTCTTT CASKSSGGKIPEAFF TRBJ1-1 TRBV6-5 . TRBD1
TGTGCCAGCAGCCCGGGGACAGGGGGCGGCACAGATACGCAGTATTTT CASSPGTGGGTDTQYF TRBJ2-3 TRBV5-4 once TRBD1
TGTGCCAGTAGTATCGACCTCCAACCCACAGATACGCAGTATTTT CASSIDLQPTDTQYF TRBJ2-3 TRBV19 . .
TGTGCCAGCAGTTACGGGGGCCAGCTGAACACTGAAGCTTTCTTT CASSYGGQLNTEAFF TRBJ1-1 TRBV6-5 . .
TGTGCCAGCACCAATTGGAAGGCGGACTCCCTGGGGACCCAGTACTTC CASTNWKADSLGTQYF TRBJ2-5 TRBV5-5 . .
TGTGCCAGCAGCCCCCGCCGTCTAGCGGGAGATACGCAGTATTTT CASSPRRLAGDTQYF TRBJ2-3 TRBV7-9 . TRBD2
TGTGCCAGCAGTCAGACAGGGCGGAAGAACACTGAAGCTTTCTTT CASSQTGRKNTEAFF TRBJ1-1 TRBV28 . TRBD1
TGCGCCAGCAGCTTGGAAGTGACAGGGCAGCGAGAGACCCAGTACTTC CASSLEVTGQRETQYF TRBJ2-5 TRBV5-1 once TRBD1
TGCAGCGTTTCCAGGGGCGGAACTGAAGCTTTCTTT CSVSRGGTEAFF TRBJ1-1 TRBV29-1 . .
TGCGCCAGCAGCCGACAGGGGTTTGGGGGAAACACTGAAGCTTTCTTT CASSRQGFGGNTEAFF TRBJ1-1 TRBV23-1 . TRBD1
TGTGCCTGGAGTAGGTCCGGGACGGACTTTTTGGTCTTC CAWSRSGTDFLVF TRBJ2-1 TRBV30 . .
TGTGCCAGCCGGGCGCGGTTGTTGTCTTTCTTT CASRARLLSFF TRBJ1-1 TRBV28 . .
TGTGCCAGCAGCCCCGACTGGTCGCTTGGGCAGTTCTTC CASSPDWSLGQFF TRBJ2-1 TRBV7-9 . .
TGTGCCAGCTCACCACCGATTTTTGATGGACAAGCTTTCTTT CASSPPIFDGQAFF TRBJ1-1 TRBV18 . .
TGTGCCAGCGGGTTCCTGGAGGCAACCAGGGGGCCCCAGCATTTT CASGFLEATRGPQHF TRBJ1-5 TRBV2 . .
TGTGCCAGCGCCGGGAGAATAGCGGGCCAGGGGGAGACCCAGTACTTC CASAGRIAGQGETQYF TRBJ2-5 TRBV7-8 . .
TGTGCCTGGAGTTTCGGATCACCCCTCCACTTT CAWSFGSPLHF TRBJ1-6 TRBV30 . .
TGCAGCGTTTCGGACAGGGCCGACGAGCAGTACTTC CSVSDRADEQYF TRBJ2-7 TRBV29-1 . TRBD1
TGTGCCAGCAGTTCCCCCCTAGCGGGAGCGGGAGAGACCCAGTACTTC CASSSPLAGAGETQYF TRBJ2-5 TRBV6-6 . TRBD2
TGTGCCAGCAGCGTAGCTGGAGCAGGGGCCAACGTCCTGACTTTC CASSVAGAGANVLTF TRBJ2-6 TRBV9 . .
TGTGCCAGTAGTATAGCCGCCGGGCCCTTGAACACTGAAGCTTTCTTT CASSIAAGPLNTEAFF TRBJ1-1 TRBV19 . .
TGCGCCAGCAGCGCGACGGCTTCCTCCTACAATGAGCAGTTCTTC CASSATASSYNEQFF TRBJ2-1 TRBV5-1 . .
TGTGCCAGTAGTATTAGACAGGGAAGACGGATTGGGGAGACCCAGTACTTC CASSIRQGRRIGETQYF TRBJ2-5 TRBV19 . TRBD1
TGTGCCAGCAGCTTCGCCGGGACTCACGAGCAGTACTTC CASSFAGTHEQYF TRBJ2-7 TRBV5-4 . .
TGCGCCAGCAGCTTGGATCGCAGGCTCCAAATGGATACGCAGTATTTT CASSLDRRLQMDTQYF TRBJ2-3 TRBV5-1 . .
TGTGCCAGCAGCCGCCCGGGAGCATACTCCTACGAGCAGTACTTC CASSRPGAYSYEQYF TRBJ2-7 TRBV6-1 . .
TGTGCCAGCAGTTTACAGGTCTCCTACGAGCAGTACTTC CASSLQVSYEQYF TRBJ2-7 TRBV27 . .
TGTGCCAGTAGTGTTGTTAGGTACAATCAGCCCCAGCATTTT CASSVVRYNQPQHF TRBJ1-5 TRBV19 few .
TGTGCCTGGAATGCGGGGTACTCCTACGAGCAGTACTTC CAWNAGYSYEQYF TRBJ2-7 TRBV30 . .
TGTGCCAGCAGCGCCACTAGCGGATACAATGAGCAGTTCTTC CASSATSGYNEQFF TRBJ2-1 TRBV5-4 . TRBD2
TGCAGCGTGGACAAAGAAACGTCTAACTATGGCTACACCTTC CSVDKETSNYGYTF TRBJ1-2 TRBV29-1 once .
TGTGCCAGCAACCTGGGGAACACCGGGGAGCTGTTTTTT CASNLGNTGELFF TRBJ2-2 TRBV6-1 . .
TGTGCCAGCAGCCCCAGCAGGGACAGGGCGGGCTCCTACGAGCAGTACTTC CASSPSRDRAGSYEQYF TRBJ2-7 TRBV9 . TRBD1
TGTGCCAGCTCACCTACGCCCTCAGACGCTGAAGCTTTCTTT CASSPTPSDAEAFF TRBJ1-1 TRBV18 . .
TGTGCCAGCAGCTTAGATTCCGGGACTAGCGGGTGGGCGGGTGAGCAGTACTTC CASSLDSGTSGWAGEQYF TRBJ2-7 TRBV11-3 . TRBD2
TGTGCCAGCAGCTCGAGACAGGGACCAAACACTGAAGCTTTCTTT CASSSRQGPNTEAFF TRBJ1-1 TRBV5-4 . TRBD1
TGTGCCAGCAGTCCCGGACAGACAACTAATGAAAAACTGTTTTTT CASSPGQTTNEKLFF TRBJ1-4 TRBV27 . .
TGCGCCAGCAGCGTGGCTGTTGTGAACACTGAAGCTTTCTTT CASSVAVVNTEAFF TRBJ1-1 TRBV5-1 few .
TGTGCCAGCAGCTTCCGCGGGACTAGCGGGACCTCCTCCTACGAGCAGTACTTC CASSFRGTSGTSSYEQYF TRBJ2-7 TRBV7-2 . TRBD2
TGTGCCAGCAGCTTGGAAAGTCACACTGAAGCTTTCTTT CASSLESHTEAFF TRBJ1-1 TRBV7-9 . .
TGCGCCAGCAGCTTAGGGAACTCTGGGGCCAACGTCCTGACTTTC CASSLGNSGANVLTF TRBJ2-6 TRBV5-1 . .